A selection of T cell receptor beta chains follows, all from one sample in a study of blood T cell repertoires in COVID-19. Some clones are missing from TCRdb's copy, which holds only in-frame ones; the method was immunoSEQ multiplex PCR. Of a few hundred thousand clones detected, less than 85% appear once; the ten largest clones hold approximately 18%. The sample taken for sequencing was PBMCs or T cells enriched from blood (not recorded which). The source is a man between 40 and 49 years old who had recovered from COVID-19. The CDR3 runs from the conserved cysteine through the conserved F or W. Fields, in order: J gene, V gene, CDR3 protein.

j_gene: TRBJ2-7
v_gene: TRBV5-1
CDR3aa: CASSLEPGTGAHEQYF

j_gene: TRBJ2-1
v_gene: TRBV5-1
CDR3aa: CASSLAGLSGSSYNEQFF

j_gene: TRBJ2-1
v_gene: TRBV2
CDR3aa: CASSLRRGGDEQFF

j_gene: TRBJ2-7
v_gene: TRBV30
CDR3aa: CAWSVQTGEQYF

j_gene: TRBJ2-5
v_gene: TRBV15
CDR3aa: CATSGGRETQYF

j_gene: TRBJ1-2
v_gene: TRBV24-1
CDR3aa: CATSDWGQGEGGYTF

j_gene: TRBJ2-1
v_gene: TRBV5-6
CDR3aa: CASRQRRGRGLYNEQFF

j_gene: TRBJ2-7
v_gene: TRBV5-6
CDR3aa: CASSLIPFEQYF

j_gene: TRBJ2-3
v_gene: TRBV9
CDR3aa: CASSVLAGAKGTDTQYF

j_gene: TRBJ2-7
v_gene: TRBV10-2
CDR3aa: CASSESAGGDEQYF

j_gene: TRBJ2-7
v_gene: TRBV7-8
CDR3aa: CASSPRLRVSIEQYF

j_gene: TRBJ2-7
v_gene: TRBV7-3
CDR3aa: CASNPQGSEQYF

j_gene: TRBJ2-3
v_gene: TRBV7-9
CDR3aa: CASSLGSTSARTDTQYF

j_gene: TRBJ2-7
v_gene: TRBV18
CDR3aa: CASSQGAPSYEQYF

j_gene: TRBJ2-1
v_gene: TRBV7-9
CDR3aa: CASSLAQGDYYNEQFF

j_gene: TRBJ1-5
v_gene: TRBV19
CDR3aa: CASSTRGQLYSNQPQHF

j_gene: TRBJ1-6
v_gene: TRBV27
CDR3aa: CASSPRQFSYNSPLHF

j_gene: TRBJ2-1
v_gene: TRBV12-3/TRBV12-4
CDR3aa: CASSFQREQFF

j_gene: TRBJ2-2
v_gene: TRBV28
CDR3aa: CASGDSVAPAGELFF

j_gene: TRBJ2-1
v_gene: TRBV30
CDR3aa: CAWRSGIGEQFF

j_gene: TRBJ2-1
v_gene: TRBV19
CDR3aa: CASSMDRAIYNEQFF

j_gene: TRBJ2-5
v_gene: TRBV3-1/TRBV3-2
CDR3aa: CASGTSGRGGQETQYF